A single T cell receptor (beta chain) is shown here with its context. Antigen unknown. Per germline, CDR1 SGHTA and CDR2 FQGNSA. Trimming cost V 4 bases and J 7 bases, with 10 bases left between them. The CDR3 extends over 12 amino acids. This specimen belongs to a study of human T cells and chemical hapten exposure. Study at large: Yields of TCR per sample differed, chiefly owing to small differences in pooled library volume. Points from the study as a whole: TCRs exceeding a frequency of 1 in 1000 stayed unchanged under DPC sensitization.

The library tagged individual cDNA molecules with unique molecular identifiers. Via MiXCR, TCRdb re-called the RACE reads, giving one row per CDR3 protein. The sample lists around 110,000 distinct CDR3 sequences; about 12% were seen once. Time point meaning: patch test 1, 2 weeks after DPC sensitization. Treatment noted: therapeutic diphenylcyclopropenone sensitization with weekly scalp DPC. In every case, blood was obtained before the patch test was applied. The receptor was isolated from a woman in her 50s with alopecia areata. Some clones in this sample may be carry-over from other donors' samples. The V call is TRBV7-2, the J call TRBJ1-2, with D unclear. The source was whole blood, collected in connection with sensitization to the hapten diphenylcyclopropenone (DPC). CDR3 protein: CASSYTTSGYTF. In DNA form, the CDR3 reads TGTGCCAGCAGCTATACGACAAGTGGCTACACCTTC.